The rows below give T cell receptor beta chains drawn from one sample of a study of T cell responses to AZD1222 COVID-19 vaccine. The repertoire was sequenced with immunoSEQ multiplex PCR; TCRdb's copy has only in-frame clones and lacks some. The sample shows about 140,000 clones, over 75% of them seen only once. Here the sequenced sample was peripheral blood, taken on day 0 of AZD1222 vaccination. These TCRs come from an adult in good health. Both conserved end residues are part of each CDR3. Not every row has a clone size; where given, it reads once, few, many or a size class.

>NA|TRBV5-6|TRBJ2-7
CASSFRGSYEQYF
>once|TRBV5-6|TRBJ1-4
CASGRMDRELFF
>NA|TRBV29-1|TRBJ2-3
CSSSRGSSTDTQYF
>NA|TRBV11-2|TRBJ2-7
CASSFGEQYF
>NA|TRBV3-1/TRBV3-2|TRBJ1-5
CASSQDPSNQPQHF
>NA|TRBV5-5|TRBJ2-5
CASSWGQGQETQYF
>few|TRBV7-2|TRBJ2-1
CASSLVRVSSGGLNEQFF
>NA|TRBV6-4|TRBJ2-7
CASSGRTASYEQYF
>NA|TRBV11-2|TRBJ1-3
CASSFPSGTFSGNTIYF
>NA|TRBV19|TRBJ1-1
CASSISGTKAFF
>NA|TRBV6-5|TRBJ1-1
CASSPNPGQGPRAFF
>NA|TRBV10-3|TRBJ2-7
CAISGIDSATEQYF
>NA|TRBV11-2|TRBJ2-1
CASSLGRGQWAYEQFF